Detailed here is one T cell receptor beta chain. The data derive from a study of T cell responses to AZD1222 COVID-19 vaccine. TCRdb keeps only in-frame clones here, not all; method: immunoSEQ multiplex PCR. The sample holds around 84,000 clones; around 90% are singletons and the top ten take under 7%. Germline lookup yields CDR1 SNHLY and CDR2 FYNNEI. The CDR3 has 11 amino acids. V shed 7 bases and J shed 6 bases, with 9 bases lying between them. The receptor's source is an adult in good health. The V and J genes are TRBV2 and TRBJ1-1; D unclear. The specimen comprised peripheral blood, sampled on day 0 of AZD1222 vaccination. The CDR3 nucleotides read TGTGCCAGCATTGCGTTGGCTGAAGCTTTCTTT. It codes for CASIALAEAFF.